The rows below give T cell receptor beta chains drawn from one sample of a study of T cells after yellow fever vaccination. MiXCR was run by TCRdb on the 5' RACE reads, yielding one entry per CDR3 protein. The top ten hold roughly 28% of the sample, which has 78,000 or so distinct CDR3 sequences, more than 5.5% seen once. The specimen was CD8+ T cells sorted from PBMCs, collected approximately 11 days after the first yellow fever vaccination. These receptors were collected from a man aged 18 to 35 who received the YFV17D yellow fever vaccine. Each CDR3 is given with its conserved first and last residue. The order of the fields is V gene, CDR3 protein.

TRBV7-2,CASSLVATPHSYNEQFF
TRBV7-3,CASSLRAGELFF
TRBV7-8,CASSTSSGGDEQFF
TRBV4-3,CASSQGTSTYNEQFF
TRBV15,CATSSPILVDRAENQGYTF
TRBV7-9,CASSRTSGEETQYF
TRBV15,CATSRNRGEQYF
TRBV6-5,CASSYLHPSRDGPVNEQFF
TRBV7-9,CASSFHRQAYGYTF
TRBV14,CASSHPNPQETQYF
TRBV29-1,CSAGTSRQETQYF
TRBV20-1,CSAAPLVGEQFF
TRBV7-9,CASSWVGTDYGYTF
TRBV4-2,CASSQDGSDQPQHF
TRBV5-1,CASSLGGGIGTEAFF
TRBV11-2,CASRQLMNTEAFF
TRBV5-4,CASSLGGRSGGRHNEQFF
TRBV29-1,CSVGLENLGTEAFF
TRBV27,CASSLLAGGTQYF
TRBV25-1,CASSEGGGGKTQYF
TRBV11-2,CASSPRGRTTRDTQYF
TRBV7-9,CASSPTTPDPDTQYF
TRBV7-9,CASSLTLAGPEGETQYF
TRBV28,CASSLPRTVMNTEAVF
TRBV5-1,CASAPMGADEQYF
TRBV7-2,CASSRGGVGETQYF
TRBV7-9,CASSLAGTAAKNIQYF
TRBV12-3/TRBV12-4,CASSFGSGESYNEQFF
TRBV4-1,CAGSQVGETQYF
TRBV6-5,CASEQGGTGELFF
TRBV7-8,CASSSARLAGGLYNEQFF
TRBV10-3,CAIGGEVGYEQYF
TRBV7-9,CASSVSGELFF
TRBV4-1,CASSQEPTSGYNEQFF
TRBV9,CASSASGNRGNTEAFF
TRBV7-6,CASSLALAYFNEQFF
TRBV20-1,CSVWDESSYEQYF
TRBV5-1,CASSLILDRDAFF
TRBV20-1,CSARGDRTFYNSPLHF
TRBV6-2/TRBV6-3,CASSSISGAAQYF
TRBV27,CASIPLPESGGLYNEQFF
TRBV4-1,CASSQEGRGRRTDTQYF
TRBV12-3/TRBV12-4,CASSSQRDRGNEQFF
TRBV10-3,CAISEGGLGNTEAFF
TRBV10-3,CAISKGQGMNTEAFF
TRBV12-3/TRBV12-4,CASRSSWGSTNEKLFF
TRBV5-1,CASSLASLDSSYNEQFF
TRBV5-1,CASSLSTYEQYF
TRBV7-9,CASSLGGGQETQYF
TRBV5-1,CASSKGPVGNEQFF